The 9 T cell receptor beta chains listed next were all sequenced from one sample in a study of blood T cell repertoires in COVID-19. Data came from immunoSEQ multiplex PCR; TCRdb stores just in-frame clones and leaves some out. This table has approximately 210,000 clones, 94% appearing once. Sequencing was performed on peripheral blood. These receptors all come from a man between 25 and 39 years old with COVID-19, enrolled during active disease.

The chain is built from TRBV11-2 and TRBJ1-1, with a possible D match to TRBD1 (6 bases). The CDR3 extends over 15 amino acids. Germline V gene data show CDR1 as SGHAT and CDR2 as FQNNGV. The ends were cut back, 0 bases at V and 11 bases at J, with 19 bases in the middle. The CDR3 sequence is CASSLDHGINREAFF. As DNA, the CDR3 is TGTGCCAGCAGCTTAGATCACGGAATTAACAGGGAGGCTTTCTTT.

The chain employs TRBV10-3 and TRBJ1-2, with a tentative D call TRBD1 (5 bases). The CDR3 contains 15 residues. The germline CDR1 and CDR2 sequences are ENHRY and SYGVKD. V dropped 0 bases and J dropped 4 bases, with 12 bases sitting between them. CDR3 nucleotides: TGTGCCATCAGTGAGTCGACCGGGGGGAGCTATGGCTACACCTTC. Encoded protein: CAISESTGGSYGYTF.

This chain connects TRBV2 to TRBJ2-2; 8 bases agree with TRBD1. V shed 9 bases, J shed 4 bases, and the junction held 4 bases outside the gene matches. The CDR3 length is 13 residues. Per germline, CDR1 SNHLY and CDR2 FYNNEI. CDR3 coding DNA: TGTGCCAGTCGACAGGGGAGCACCGGGGAGCTGTTTTTT. This translates into CASRQGSTGELFF.

The chain carries TRBV19 and TRBJ1-2; D is perhaps TRBD1 (5 bases). Trimming shortened V by 6 bases and J by 4 bases, and 18 bases separated the two germline ends. CDR1 is LNHDA and CDR2 is SQIVND in the germline V gene (reference sequence). The CDR3 runs to 15 residues. The CDR3 reads CASSQYVSGGYGYTF. The CDR3 nucleotides read TGTGCCAGTAGCCAATACGTGTCCGGGGGCTATGGCTACACCTTC.

This clone was counted a single time. The V and J genes are TRBV2 and TRBJ1-2, with 8 bases aligning to TRBD1. The ends lost 7 bases at V and 2 bases at J; junction bases unmatched: 3. Germline V gene data show CDR1 as SNHLY and CDR2 as FYNNEI. The CDR3 sequence is 13 residues long. The CDR3 nucleotides are TGTGCCAGCAAGGACAGGGTAAACTATGGCTACACCTTC. Encoded protein: CASKDRVNYGYTF.

The V call is TRBV5-5, the J call TRBJ1-2; 9 bases match TRBD1. The junction had 5 bases not matched to a gene; V was cut back by 4 bases and J by 10 bases. The CDR3 totals 12 residues. CDR1 and CDR2 (germline): SGHKS, YYEKEE (reference sequence). The DNA of the CDR3 is TGTGCCAGCAGCCCCCGGGACAGGGTCTACACCTTC. This codes for CASSPRDRVYTF.

The V and J genes are TRBV19 and TRBJ1-2; TRBD1 aligns across 8 bases. The germline gives CDR1 LNHDA, CDR2 SQIVND (reference sequence). This CDR3 is built from 14 residues. The V segment lost 7 bases and the J segment 7 bases; nucleotides outside the gene matches: 11. The CDR3, as DNA: TGTGCCAGTACGTCGCCAGGGGGCCGGAGTGGCTACACCTTC. Translating it yields CASTSPGGRSGYTF.

The V gene is TRBV18, the J gene TRBJ1-3; 8 bases fit TRBD1. From germline, CDR1 is KGHSH and CDR2 LQKENI. This CDR3 has 16 residues. V was pared by 5 bases and J by 3 bases, with 9 bases of the junction left unmatched. The CDR3 sequence: CASSSDRGWGGNTIYF. CDR3 coding DNA: TGTGCCAGCTCATCCGACAGGGGCTGGGGTGGAAACACCATATATTTT.

The CDR3 coding sequence is TGTGCCAGCAGCGTAGTTACAGACAATGAGCAGTTCTTC. Translation gives CASSVVTDNEQFF. This chain links TRBV9 with TRBJ2-1; D is ambiguous. The length of the CDR3 is 13 residues. Germline CDR1 is SGDLS and CDR2 is YYNGEE. Between the trimmed V and J ends, which lost 0 bases and 5 bases, there was a span of 6 bases.